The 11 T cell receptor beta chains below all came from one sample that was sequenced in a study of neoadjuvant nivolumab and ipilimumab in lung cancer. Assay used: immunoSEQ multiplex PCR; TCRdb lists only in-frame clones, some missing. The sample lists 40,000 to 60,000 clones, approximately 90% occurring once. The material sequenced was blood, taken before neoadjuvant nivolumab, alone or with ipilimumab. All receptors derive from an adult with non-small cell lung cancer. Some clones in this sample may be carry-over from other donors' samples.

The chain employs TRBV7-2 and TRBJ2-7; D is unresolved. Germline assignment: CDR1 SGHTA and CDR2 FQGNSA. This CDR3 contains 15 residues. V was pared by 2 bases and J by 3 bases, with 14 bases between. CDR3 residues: CASSLLLGSGYEQYF. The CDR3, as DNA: TGTGCCAGCAGCTTACTGTTGGGTTCGGGCTACGAGCAGTACTTC.

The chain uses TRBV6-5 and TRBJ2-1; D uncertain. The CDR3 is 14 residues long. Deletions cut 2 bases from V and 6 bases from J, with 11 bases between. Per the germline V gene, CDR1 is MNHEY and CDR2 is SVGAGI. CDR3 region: CASSYDTGPNEQFF. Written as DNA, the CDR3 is TGTGCCAGCAGTTACGACACCGGGCCCAATGAGCAGTTCTTC.

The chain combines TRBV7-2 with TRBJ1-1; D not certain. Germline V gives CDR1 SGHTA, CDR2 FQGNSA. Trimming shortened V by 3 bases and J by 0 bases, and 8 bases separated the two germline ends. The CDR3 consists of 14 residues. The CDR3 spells CASSFNSMNTEAFF. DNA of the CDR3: TGTGCCAGCAGCTTCAATTCGATGAACACTGAAGCTTTCTTT.

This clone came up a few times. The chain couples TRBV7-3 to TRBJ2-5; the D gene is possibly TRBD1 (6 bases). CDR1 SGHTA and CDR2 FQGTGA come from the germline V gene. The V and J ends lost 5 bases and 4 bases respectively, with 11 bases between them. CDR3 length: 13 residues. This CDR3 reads CASSLRQAETQYF. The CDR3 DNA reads TGTGCCAGCAGCCTCCGACAGGCAGAGACCCAGTACTTC.

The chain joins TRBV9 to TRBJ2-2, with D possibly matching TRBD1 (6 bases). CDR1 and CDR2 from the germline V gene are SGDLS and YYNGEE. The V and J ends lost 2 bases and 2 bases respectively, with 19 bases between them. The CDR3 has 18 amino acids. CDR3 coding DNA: TGTGCCAGCAGCGTCGGTGTGGCGCCACAGGGAAACACCGGGGAGCTGTTTTTT. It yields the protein CASSVGVAPQGNTGELFF.

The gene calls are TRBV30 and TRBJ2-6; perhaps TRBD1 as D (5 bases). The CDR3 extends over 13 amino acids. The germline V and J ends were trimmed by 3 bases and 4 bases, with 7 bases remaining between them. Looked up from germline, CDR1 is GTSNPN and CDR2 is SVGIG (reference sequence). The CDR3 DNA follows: TGTGCCTGGAGACAGGCCGGGGCCAACGTCCTGACTTTC. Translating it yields CAWRQAGANVLTF.

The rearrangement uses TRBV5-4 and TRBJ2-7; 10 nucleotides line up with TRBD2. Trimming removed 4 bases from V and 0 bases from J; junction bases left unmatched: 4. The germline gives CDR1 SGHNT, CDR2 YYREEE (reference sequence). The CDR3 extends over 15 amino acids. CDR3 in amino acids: CASSPGLAASYEQYF. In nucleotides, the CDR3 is TGTGCCAGCAGCCCAGGACTAGCGGCCTCCTACGAGCAGTACTTC. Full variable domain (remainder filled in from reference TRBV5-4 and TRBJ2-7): ETGVTQSPTHLIKTRGQQVTLRCSSQSGHNTVSWYQQALGQGPQFIFQYYREEENGRGNFPPRFSGLQFPNYSSELNVNALELDDSALYLCASSPGLAASYEQYFGPGTRLTVT.

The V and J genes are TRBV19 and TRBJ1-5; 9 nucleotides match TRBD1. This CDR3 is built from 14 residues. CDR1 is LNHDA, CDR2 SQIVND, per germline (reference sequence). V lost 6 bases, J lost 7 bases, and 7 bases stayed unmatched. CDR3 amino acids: CASRRTGERQPQHF. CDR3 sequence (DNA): TGTGCCAGTAGGCGGACAGGGGAACGGCAGCCCCAGCATTTT.

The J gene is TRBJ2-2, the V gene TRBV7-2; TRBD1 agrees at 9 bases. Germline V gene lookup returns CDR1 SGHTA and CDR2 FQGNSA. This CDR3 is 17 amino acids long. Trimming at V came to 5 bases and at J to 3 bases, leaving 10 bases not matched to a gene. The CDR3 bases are TGTGCCAGCAGCCCGTCTCCGGGACAGGGATACACCGGGGAGCTGTTTTTT. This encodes CASSPSPGQGYTGELFF.

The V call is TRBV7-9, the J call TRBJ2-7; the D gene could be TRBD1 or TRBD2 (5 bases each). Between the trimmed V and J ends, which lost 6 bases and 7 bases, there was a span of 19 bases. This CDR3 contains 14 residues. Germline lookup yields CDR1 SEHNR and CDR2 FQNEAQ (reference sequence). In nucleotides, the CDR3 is TGTGCCAGCAGTTCCGGGACGGTGCTGAGGGAGCAGTACTTC. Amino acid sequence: CASSSGTVLREQYF.

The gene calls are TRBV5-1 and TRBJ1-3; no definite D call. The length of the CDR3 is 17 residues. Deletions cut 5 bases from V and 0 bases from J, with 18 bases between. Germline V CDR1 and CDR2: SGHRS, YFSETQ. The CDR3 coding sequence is TGCGCCAGCAGGGGCGGACTTGCCTCCCTCTCTGGAAACACCATATATTTT. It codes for CASRGGLASLSGNTIYF.